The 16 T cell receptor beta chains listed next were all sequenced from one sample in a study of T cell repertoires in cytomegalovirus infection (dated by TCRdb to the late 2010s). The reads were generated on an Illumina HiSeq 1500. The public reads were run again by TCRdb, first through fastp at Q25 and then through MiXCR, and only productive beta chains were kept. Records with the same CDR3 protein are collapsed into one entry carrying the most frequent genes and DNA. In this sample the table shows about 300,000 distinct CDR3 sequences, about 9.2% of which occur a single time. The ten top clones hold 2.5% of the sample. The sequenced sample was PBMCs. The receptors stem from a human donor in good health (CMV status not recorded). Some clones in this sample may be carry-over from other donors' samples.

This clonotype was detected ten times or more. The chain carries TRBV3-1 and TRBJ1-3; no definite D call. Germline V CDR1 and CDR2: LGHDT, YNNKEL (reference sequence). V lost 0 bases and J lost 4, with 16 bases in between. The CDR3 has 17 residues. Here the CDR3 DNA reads TGTGCCAGCAGCCAAGAGGGTCTTGGTCGAGGAGGAAACACCATATATTTT. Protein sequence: CASSQEGLGRGGNTIYF.

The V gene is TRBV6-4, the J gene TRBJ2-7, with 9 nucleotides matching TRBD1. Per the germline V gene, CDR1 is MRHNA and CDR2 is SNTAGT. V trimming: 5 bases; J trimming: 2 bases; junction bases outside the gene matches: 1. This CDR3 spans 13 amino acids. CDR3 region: CASSRTGAYEQYV. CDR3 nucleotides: TGTGCCAGCAGTCGGACAGGGGCCTACGAGCAGTACGTC.

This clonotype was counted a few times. The CDR3 DNA sequence: TGTGCCAGCAGCTTGAGTGCGGGGAGGACAGTAAAAGAGACCCAGTACTTC. Translation gives CASSLSAGRTVKETQYF. The chain has TRBV5-8 and TRBJ2-5, with D tentatively TRBD1 or TRBD2 (6 bases each). CDR1 SGHTS and CDR2 YDEGEE come from the germline V gene. This CDR3 has 17 residues. Trimming cost V 1 base and J 3 bases, with 19 bases left between them.

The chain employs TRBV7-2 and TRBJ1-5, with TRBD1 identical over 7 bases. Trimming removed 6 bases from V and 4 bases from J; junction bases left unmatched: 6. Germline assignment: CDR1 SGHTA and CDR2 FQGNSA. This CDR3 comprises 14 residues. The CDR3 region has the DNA TGTGCCAGCAGGGGACAGAGCGAGAATCAGCCCCAGCATTTT. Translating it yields CASRGQSENQPQHF.

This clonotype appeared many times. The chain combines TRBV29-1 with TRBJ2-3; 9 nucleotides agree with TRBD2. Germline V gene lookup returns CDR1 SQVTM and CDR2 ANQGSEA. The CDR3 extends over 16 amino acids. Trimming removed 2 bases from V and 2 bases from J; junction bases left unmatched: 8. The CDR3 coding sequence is TGCAGCGTTGAATTTAGCGGGGGTTACCACACAGATACGCAGTATTTT. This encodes CSVEFSGGYHTDTQYF.

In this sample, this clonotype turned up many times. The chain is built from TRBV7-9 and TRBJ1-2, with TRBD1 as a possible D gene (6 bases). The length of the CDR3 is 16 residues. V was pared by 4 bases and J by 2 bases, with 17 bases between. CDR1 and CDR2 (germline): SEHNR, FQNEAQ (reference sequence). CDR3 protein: CASSYLPGHLNYGYTF. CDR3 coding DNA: TGTGCCAGCAGCTACCTACCGGGACATCTGAACTATGGCTACACCTTC.

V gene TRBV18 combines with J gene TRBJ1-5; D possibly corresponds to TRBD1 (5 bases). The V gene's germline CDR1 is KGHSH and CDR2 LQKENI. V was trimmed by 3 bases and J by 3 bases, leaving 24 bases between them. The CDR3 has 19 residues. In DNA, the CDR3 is TGTGCCAGCTCACCCGGGATTATCGCCGAGAGACAGCTCAATCAGCCCCAGCATTTT. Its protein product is CASSPGIIAERQLNQPQHF.

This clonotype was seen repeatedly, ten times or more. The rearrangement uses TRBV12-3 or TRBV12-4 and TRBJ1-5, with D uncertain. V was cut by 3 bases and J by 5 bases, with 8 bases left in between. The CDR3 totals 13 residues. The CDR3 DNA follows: TGTGCCAGCAGTTTTGAGCGAGATCAGCCCCAGCATTTT. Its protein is CASSFERDQPQHF.

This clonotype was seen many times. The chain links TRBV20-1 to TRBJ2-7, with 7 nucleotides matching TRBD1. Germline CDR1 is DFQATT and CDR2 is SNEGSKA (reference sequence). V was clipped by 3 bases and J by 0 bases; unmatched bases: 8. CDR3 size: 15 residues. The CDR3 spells CSASPQGFSSYEQYV. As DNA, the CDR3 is TGCAGTGCTAGCCCACAGGGGTTTAGCTCCTACGAGCAGTACGTC.

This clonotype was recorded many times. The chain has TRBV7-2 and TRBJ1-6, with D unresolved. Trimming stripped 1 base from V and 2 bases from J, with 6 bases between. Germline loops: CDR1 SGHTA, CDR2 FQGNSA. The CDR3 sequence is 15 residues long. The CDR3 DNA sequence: TGTGCCAGCAGCTTAGGGTTTGCCTATAATTCACCCCTCCACTTT. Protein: CASSLGFAYNSPLHF.

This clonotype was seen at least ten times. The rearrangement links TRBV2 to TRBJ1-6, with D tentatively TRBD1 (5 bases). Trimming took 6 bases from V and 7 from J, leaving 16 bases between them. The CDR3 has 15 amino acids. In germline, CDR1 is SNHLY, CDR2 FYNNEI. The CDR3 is CASRDGIGGNSPLHF. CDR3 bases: TGTGCCAGCAGGGACGGTATTGGGGGAAATTCACCCCTCCACTTT. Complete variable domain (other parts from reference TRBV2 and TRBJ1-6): EPEVTQTPSHQVTQMGQEVILRCVPISNHLYFYWYRQILGQKVEFLVSFYNNEISEKSEIFDDQFSVERPDGSNFTLKIRSTKLEDSAMYFCASRDGIGGNSPLHFGNGTRLTVT.

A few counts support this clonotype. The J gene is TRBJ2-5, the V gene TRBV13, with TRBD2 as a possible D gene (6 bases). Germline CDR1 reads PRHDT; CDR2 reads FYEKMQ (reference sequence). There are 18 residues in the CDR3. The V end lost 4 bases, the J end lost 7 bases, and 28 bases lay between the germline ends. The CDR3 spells CASSSSLLASSLLGTQYF. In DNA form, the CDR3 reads TGTGCCAGCAGCTCATCACTCCTAGCGAGTTCACTTCTAGGGACCCAGTACTTC.

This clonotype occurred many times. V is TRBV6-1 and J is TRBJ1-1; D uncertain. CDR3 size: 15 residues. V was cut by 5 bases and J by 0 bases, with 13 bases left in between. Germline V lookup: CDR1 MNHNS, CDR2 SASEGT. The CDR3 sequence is CASSYRVQMNTEAFF. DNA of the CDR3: TGTGCCAGCAGTTACCGTGTCCAAATGAACACTGAAGCTTTCTTT.

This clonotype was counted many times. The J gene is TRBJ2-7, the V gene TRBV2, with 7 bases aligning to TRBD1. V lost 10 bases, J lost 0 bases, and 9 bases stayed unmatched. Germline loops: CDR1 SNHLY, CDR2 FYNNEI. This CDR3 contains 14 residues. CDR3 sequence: CAISGTVSSYEQYV. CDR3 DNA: TGTGCCATTTCCGGGACAGTGAGCTCCTACGAGCAGTACGTC.

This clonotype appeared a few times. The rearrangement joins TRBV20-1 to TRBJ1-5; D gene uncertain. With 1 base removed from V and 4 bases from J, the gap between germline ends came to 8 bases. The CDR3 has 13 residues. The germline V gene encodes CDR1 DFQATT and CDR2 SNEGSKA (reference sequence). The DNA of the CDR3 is TGCAGTGCTAGAGCAGAGATGAATCAGCCCCAGCATTTT. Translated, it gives CSARAEMNQPQHF.

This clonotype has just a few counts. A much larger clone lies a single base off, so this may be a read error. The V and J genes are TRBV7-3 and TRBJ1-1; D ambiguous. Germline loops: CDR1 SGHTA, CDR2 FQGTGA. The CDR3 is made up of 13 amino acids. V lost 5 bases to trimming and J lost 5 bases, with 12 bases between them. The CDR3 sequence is CASSPVAGTEAFF. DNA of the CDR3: TGTGCCAGCAGCCCCGTGGCGGGGACTGAAGCTTTCTTT.